This T cell receptor beta chain was recorded in a study of metastatic and nonmetastatic thyroid tumors. This clone was seen more than once but under ten times. TCRdb reprocessed the PCR reads using MiXCR. The sample has 50,000 or so clones, approximately 20% seen once. There were no patients who had received any treatment before thyroid surgery. Sequencing was done on a sample of blood. This sequence originates from a male donor with papillary thyroid cancer or a benign thyroid nodule (not recorded which). Some clones in this sample may be carry-over from other donors' samples.

Written as DNA, the CDR3 is TGTGCCATCAGGATCCAAGACAGCACTAACTATGGCTACACCTTC. Its translation is CAIRIQDSTNYGYTF. The V gene is TRBV10-3, the J gene TRBJ1-2; D is possibly TRBD1 (5 bases). Germline values: CDR1 ENHRY, CDR2 SYGVKD. The CDR3 contains 15 residues. The V and J ends lost 6 bases and 0 bases respectively, with 14 bases between them.